This T cell receptor beta chain is from a study of blood T cell repertoires in COVID-19. Overall study context: The analysed material was cDNA or gDNA that came from T cells, B-cell-depleted T cells, or PBMCs.

Generated by immunoSEQ multiplex PCR, the TCRdb table keeps only in-frame clones and is missing some. The sample has about 310,000 clones, around 92% seen once; the top ten hold around 9%. Participant age was roughly 18 to 89 years, and participants resided in roughly 25 US areas. Participants' own reports of clinical history determined their cohort assignment. For recovered donors of Cohort 3, there were two negative PCRs, clearance, or symptom resolution. With V trimmed by 3 bases and J by 6 bases, 8 bases remained unmatched. The CDR3 runs to 15 residues. Germline assignment: CDR1 KGHSH and CDR2 LQKENI.

The TCR originated in a woman in her twenties or thirties who had recovered from COVID-19. Sequenced input: PBMCs or T cells enriched from blood (not recorded which). The chain carries TRBV18 and TRBJ2-1, with 7 bases identical to TRBD2. The CDR3 sequence: CASSPGLAVGNEQFF. In nucleotides, the CDR3 is TGTGCCAGCTCACCGGGGCTAGCGGTCGGCAATGAGCAGTTCTTC.